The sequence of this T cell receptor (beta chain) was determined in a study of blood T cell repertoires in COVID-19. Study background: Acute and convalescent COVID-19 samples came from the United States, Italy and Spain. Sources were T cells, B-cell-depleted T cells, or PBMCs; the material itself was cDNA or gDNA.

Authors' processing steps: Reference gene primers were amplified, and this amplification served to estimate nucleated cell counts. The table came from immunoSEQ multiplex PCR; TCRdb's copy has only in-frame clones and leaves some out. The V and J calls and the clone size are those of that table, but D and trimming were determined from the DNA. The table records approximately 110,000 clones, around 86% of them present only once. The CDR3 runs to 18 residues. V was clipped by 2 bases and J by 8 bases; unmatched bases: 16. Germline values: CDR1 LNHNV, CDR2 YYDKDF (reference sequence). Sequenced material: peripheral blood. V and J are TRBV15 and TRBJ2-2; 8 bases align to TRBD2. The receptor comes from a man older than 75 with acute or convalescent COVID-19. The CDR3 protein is CATSRYFPSGSMKGELFF. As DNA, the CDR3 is TGTGCCACCAGCAGATATTTCCCCAGCGGGAGTATGAAGGGGGAGCTGTTTTTT.